This T cell receptor beta chain was found in a study of long-term antiretroviral therapy in people with HIV. Study observations and caveats: Controls showed broader CDR3 length ranges than did the HIV repertoires. Within the repertoire, clones expanded before ART were dominant at all time points. Specimens of blood were obtained during 2004 to 2017, possibly under older ART regimens.

V lost 4 bases and J lost 5, with 18 bases in between. The CDR3 is made up of 15 amino acids. Germline assignment: CDR1 SGHTS and CDR2 YDEGEE. Samples were assayed with immunoSEQ v3.0 at survey level. Sequencing used immunoSEQ multiplex PCR; TCRdb keeps in-frame clones, though not all of them. The table lists around 25,000 clones, 80% to 90% of them singletons, with about 9% in the top ten. To note about this clone: Its antigen is unknown.

The chain combines TRBV5-8 with TRBJ1-2; D is uncertain. The specimen was unsorted PBMCs, collected 1.8 years before starting antiretroviral therapy. The receptor was isolated from a man aged 50 to 60 with HIV. The CDR3 sequence: CASSHGRHSTYGYTF. The DNA for the CDR3 is TGTGCCAGCAGCCATGGGAGGCACTCAACTTATGGCTACACCTTC.